These 5 T cell receptor beta chains were all obtained from the same sample, sequenced in a study of shared clonotypes between healthy human individuals. Profiled with immunoSEQ multiplex PCR; TCRdb holds only in-frame clones, not every one. This table holds fewer than 3 million clones, around 92% found once. The sample consisted of naive CD4+ T cells from PBMCs. Subset meaning: CD45RA+ positively selected. The origin of the receptors is a man aged 18 to 30 in good health. Some clones in this sample may be carry-over from other donors' samples.

A remark on this clone: The identical CDR3 is also encoded by other nucleotide sequences in the sample. The rearrangement links TRBV5-1 to TRBJ2-5, with D hard to call. Germline CDR1 reads SGHRS; CDR2 reads YFSETQ. The V gene lost 4 bases and the J gene lost 1 base, with 8 bases spanning the gap. This CDR3 has 13 amino acids. For the CDR3, the DNA is TGCGCCAGCAGCCCGGCACCCCAAGAGACCCAGTACTTC. It codes for CASSPAPQETQYF.

The chain employs TRBV4-3 and TRBJ2-1; TRBD2 aligns across 8 bases. Germline CDR1 and CDR2: LGHNA and YSLEER. The length of the CDR3 is 15 residues. Trimming at V came to 4 bases and at J to 2 bases, leaving 4 bases not matched to a gene. CDR3 DNA: TGCGCCAGCAGCCCCGGGGGGGCGACCTACAATGAGCAGTTCTTC. Amino acid sequence: CASSPGGATYNEQFF.

This clone was seen a single time. This sequence joins TRBV5-6 and TRBJ2-1; 8 bases map to TRBD1. The CDR3 runs to 15 residues. The germline V gene has CDR1 SGHDT and CDR2 YYEEEE. V shed 0 bases, J shed 7 bases, and the junction held 6 bases outside the gene matches. The CDR3 sequence: CASSLGTGRINEQFF. CDR3 bases: TGTGCCAGCAGCTTGGGGACAGGGCGGATTAATGAGCAGTTCTTC. Variable domain in full (rest from reference TRBV5-6 and TRBJ2-1): DAGVTQSPTHLIKTRGQQVTLRCSPKSGHDTVSWYQQALGQGPQFIFQYYEEEERQRGNFPDRFSGHQFPNYSSELNVNALLLGDSALYLCASSLGTGRINEQFFGPGTRLTVL.

This chain links TRBV18 with TRBJ1-5, with D perhaps matching TRBD1 (5 bases). With 0 bases removed from V and 0 bases from J, the gap between germline ends came to 9 bases. The V gene's germline CDR1 is KGHSH and CDR2 LQKENI. The CDR3 is 16 amino acids. CDR3 loop: CASSPPGRNSNQPQHF. CDR3 bases: TGTGCCAGCTCACCACCGGGACGGAATAGCAATCAGCCCCAGCATTTT.

The chain links TRBV5-1 to TRBJ2-7; maybe TRBD2 (7 bases). CDR1 is SGHRS, CDR2 YFSETQ, per germline. The CDR3 has 15 residues. With 4 bases removed from V and 5 bases from J, the gap between germline ends came to 19 bases. The CDR3 sequence is CASSLGGLGGNEQYF. The CDR3 DNA is TGCGCCAGCAGCCTCGGGGGGCTGGGCGGGAACGAGCAGTACTTC.